Shown below are 12 T cell receptor beta chains from a single sample sequenced in a study of blood T cell repertoires in COVID-19. The table came from immunoSEQ multiplex PCR; TCRdb's copy has only in-frame clones and leaves some out. The table has fewer than 100,000 clones, 70% to 80% seen once. The sequencing input was peripheral blood. These receptors all come from a human donor in a cohort sampled during active COVID-19.

This clone has a handful of counts. This chain uses TRBV6-5 with TRBJ1-4; tentatively, D is TRBD1 (5 bases). Trimming cost V 6 bases and J 2 bases, with 13 bases left between them. Germline CDR1 MNHEY, CDR2 SVGAGI. This CDR3 region has 15 residues. CDR3 protein: CASRLGGFTNEKLFF. CDR3 in DNA: TGTGCCAGCAGACTGGGGGGTTTCACTAATGAAAAACTGTTTTTT.

This clone was recorded once. The gene calls are TRBV6-5 and TRBJ2-7; D ambiguous. Trimming cost V 5 bases and J 3 bases, with 14 bases left between them. The CDR3 totals 14 residues. CDR1 and CDR2 from the germline V gene are MNHEY and SVGAGI. The CDR3 nucleotides are TGTGCCAGCAGTCCGGGTACACAACTCTACGAGCAGTACTTC. It codes for CASSPGTQLYEQYF.

V usage is TRBV5-1 and J usage is TRBJ2-1; 9 bases map to TRBD1. CDR3 length equals 18 residues. CDR1 SGHRS and CDR2 YFSETQ come from the germline V gene. After removal of 0 bases from V and 8 bases from J, the junction contained 15 bases not matched to a gene. The CDR3 loop reads CASSLGPRTGASGDEQFF. The CDR3 DNA follows: TGCGCCAGCAGCTTGGGACCCCGGACAGGGGCTTCGGGAGATGAGCAGTTCTTC.

The table lists this clone with a few counts. The V gene is TRBV19, the J gene TRBJ1-2; D possibly corresponds to TRBD1 (5 bases). The CDR3 is 14 amino acids. The ends were cut back, 5 bases at V and 1 base at J, with 11 bases in the middle. Germline CDR1 LNHDA, CDR2 SQIVND (reference sequence). In nucleotides, the CDR3 is TGTGCCAGTAGTCCCCAGGGATTTAACTATGGCTACACCTTC. It is translated as CASSPQGFNYGYTF.

The chain employs TRBV19 and TRBJ1-2; 12 bases map to TRBD1. Trimming at V came to 3 bases and at J to 10 bases, leaving 6 bases not matched to a gene. The V gene's germline CDR1 is LNHDA and CDR2 SQIVND (reference sequence). The CDR3 has 14 amino acids. The CDR3 reads CASSIGDRGPDYTF. CDR3 bases: TGTGCCAGTAGTATTGGGGACAGGGGGCCTGACTACACCTTC. Complete variable domain (other parts from reference TRBV19 and TRBJ1-2): DGGITQSPKYLFRKEGQNVTLSCEQNLNHDAMYWYRQDPGQGLRLIYYSQIVNDFQKGDIAEGYSVSREKKESFPLTVTSAQKNPTAFYLCASSIGDRGPDYTFGSGTRLTVV.

This clone has a handful of counts. This rearrangement joins TRBV6-5 to TRBJ1-4; TRBD1 matches 11 bases. Germline assignment: CDR1 MNHEY and CDR2 SVGAGI. Trimming at V came to 5 bases and at J to 10 bases, leaving 9 bases not matched to a gene. This CDR3 has 15 amino acids. CDR3 sequence (DNA): TGTGCCAGCAGTCCCCGGACAGGGGGCTCAGGAAAACTGTTTTTT. It codes for CASSPRTGGSGKLFF.

In DNA, the CDR3 is TGTGCCAGCAGTCCAATACAGGGCCCCTATAATTCACCCCTCCACTTT. It encodes CASSPIQGPYNSPLHF. This sequence joins TRBV2 and TRBJ1-6, with D perhaps matching TRBD1 (6 bases). The CDR3 is 16 residues long. V lost 5 bases and J 2 bases, leaving 13 bases between the germline ends. In germline, CDR1 is SNHLY, CDR2 FYNNEI.

The gene calls are TRBV19 and TRBJ2-3; the match to TRBD1 covers 7 bases. V gave up 4 bases and J gave up 2 bases; unmatched junction bases: 12. CDR1 and CDR2 from the germline V gene are LNHDA and SQIVND (reference sequence). The CDR3 totals 17 residues. CDR3 nucleotides: TGTGCCAGTAGTAAGTCCCCGGACAGGCGACCCACAGATACGCAGTATTTT. Its translation: CASSKSPDRRPTDTQYF.

The chain links TRBV5-1 to TRBJ2-1; D is possibly TRBD1 (6 bases). Germline V lookup: CDR1 SGHRS, CDR2 YFSETQ. V lost 2 bases and J 6 bases, leaving 12 bases between the germline ends. There are 14 residues in the CDR3. Here the CDR3 reads CASSLQGPSNEQFF. The CDR3 DNA reads as TGCGCCAGCAGCTTACAGGGACCGTCCAATGAGCAGTTCTTC.

V and J are TRBV7-3 and TRBJ2-5; 8 nucleotides match TRBD1. The CDR3 extends over 13 amino acids. Germline assignment: CDR1 SGHTA and CDR2 FQGTGA. V lost 5 bases to trimming and J lost 1 base; unmatched junction nucleotides: 0. CDR3 region: CASSQGAQETQYF. In nucleotides, the CDR3 is TGTGCCAGCAGCCAGGGGGCCCAAGAGACCCAGTACTTC.

This clone has a handful of counts. This chain connects TRBV7-9 to TRBJ1-1, with D possibly matching TRBD1 (6 bases). CDR1 is SEHNR, CDR2 FQNEAQ, per germline (reference sequence). CDR3 length: 14 residues. With 3 bases removed from V and 7 bases from J, the gap between germline ends came to 15 bases. CDR3 nucleotides: TGTGCCAGCAGCTTCCAACAGGGAGATAGTGAAGCTTTCTTT. Translating gives CASSFQQGDSEAFF.

V and J are TRBV7-9 and TRBJ2-3; 11 bases agree with TRBD2. V lost 5 bases, J lost 2 bases, and 12 bases stayed unmatched. The germline V gene encodes CDR1 SEHNR and CDR2 FQNEAQ (reference sequence). CDR3 length equals 18 residues. In nucleotides, the CDR3 is TGTGCCAGCAGCCCCCTTTTGGGACTAGCGGAGAACACAGATACGCAGTATTTT. Encoded protein: CASSPLLGLAENTDTQYF.